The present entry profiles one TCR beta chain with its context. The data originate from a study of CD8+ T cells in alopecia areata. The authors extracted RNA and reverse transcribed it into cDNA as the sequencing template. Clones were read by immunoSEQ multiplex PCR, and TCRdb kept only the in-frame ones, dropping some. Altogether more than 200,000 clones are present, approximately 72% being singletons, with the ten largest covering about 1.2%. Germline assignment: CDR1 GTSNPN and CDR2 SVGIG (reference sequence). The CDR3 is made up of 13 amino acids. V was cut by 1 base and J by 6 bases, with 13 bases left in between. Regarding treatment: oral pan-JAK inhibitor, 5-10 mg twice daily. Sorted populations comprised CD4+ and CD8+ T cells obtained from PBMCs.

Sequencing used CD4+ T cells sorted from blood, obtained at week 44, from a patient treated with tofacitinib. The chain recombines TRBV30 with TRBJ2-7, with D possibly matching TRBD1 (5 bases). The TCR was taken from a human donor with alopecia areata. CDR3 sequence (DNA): TGTGCCTGGAGTGCGCAGGGTCTAGGCGAGCAGTACTTC. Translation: CAWSAQGLGEQYF. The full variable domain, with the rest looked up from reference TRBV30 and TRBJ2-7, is SQTIHQWPATLVQPVGSPLSLECTVEGTSNPNLYWYRQAAGRGLQLLFYSVGIGQISSEVPQNLSASRPQDRQFILSSKKLLLSDSGFYLCAWSAQGLGEQYFGPGTRLTVT.